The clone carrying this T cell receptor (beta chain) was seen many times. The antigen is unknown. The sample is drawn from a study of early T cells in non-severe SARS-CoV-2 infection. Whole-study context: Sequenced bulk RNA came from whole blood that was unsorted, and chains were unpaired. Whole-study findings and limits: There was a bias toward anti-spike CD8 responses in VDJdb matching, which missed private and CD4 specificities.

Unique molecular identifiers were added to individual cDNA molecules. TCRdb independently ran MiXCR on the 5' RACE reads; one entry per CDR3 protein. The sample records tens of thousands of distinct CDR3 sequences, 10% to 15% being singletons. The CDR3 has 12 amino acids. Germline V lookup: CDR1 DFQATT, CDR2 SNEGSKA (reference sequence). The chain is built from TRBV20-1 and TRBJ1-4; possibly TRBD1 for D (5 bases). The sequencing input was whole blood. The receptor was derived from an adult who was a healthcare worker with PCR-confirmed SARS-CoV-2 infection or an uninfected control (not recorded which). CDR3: CVAGRVTEKLFF. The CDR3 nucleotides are TGCGTGGCAGGCAGGGTAACTGAAAAACTGTTTTTT.